The source of this T cell receptor (beta chain) is a study of OX40 agonist ivuxolimab in advanced cancers. Study-level background: Patients took ivuxolimab, an agonistic anti-OX40 (CD134) antibody.

As concerns this clone: The antigen is unknown.

Only in-frame clones appear in the TCRdb table, and some are missing; sequencing was by immunoSEQ multiplex PCR. This table holds over 100,000 clones, 93% found once. Findings of the study overall: Clonal expansion was seen in CD4+ and CD8+ blood T cells by week 6 at 0.1 to 3.0 mg/kg.

Per germline, CDR1 MNHNS and CDR2 SASEGT. CDR3 length: 11 residues. V was shortened by 7 bases and J by 4 bases, with 7 bases between the two germline ends. The genes are TRBV6-1 and TRBJ1-1; no clear D. Sequencing was performed on CD4+ or CD8+ T cells sorted from blood, taken in a trial of the OX40 agonist ivuxolimab. The receptor comes from an adult with an advanced solid tumor such as melanoma, head and neck, liver or kidney cancer. As DNA, the CDR3 is TGTGCCAGCACCTGGGCCACTGAAGCTTTCTTT. It is translated as CASTWATEAFF.